This T cell receptor beta chain was captured by sequencing in a study of CD8 T cells in Susac syndrome. A quantity of roughly 0.5 to 1 ug RNA underwent reverse transcription using random hexamers. Amplification of TCR beta CDR3 across 54 Vbeta and 13 Jbeta was performed with immunoSEQ multiplex PCR. TCRdb redid the calling of the immunoSEQ multiplex PCR reads with MiXCR, one entry per CDR3 protein. The data contain about 240,000 distinct CDR3 sequences, less than 96% of them singletons. This CDR3 spans 17 amino acids. Germline lookup yields CDR1 SGHTA and CDR2 FQGNSA. V lost 5 bases, J lost 0 bases, and 18 bases lay in between.

The sample comprised CD4+ T cells from PBMCs. The receptor's source is a human donor with Susac syndrome. The chain combines TRBV7-2 with TRBJ2-3; D is tentatively TRBD1 or TRBD2 (5 bases each). The CDR3 DNA follows: TGTGCCAGCAGCCGGGGCGTCAGGCCTTCAAGCACAGATACGCAGTATTTT. It yields the protein CASSRGVRPSSTDTQYF.